This entry describes one T cell receptor (beta chain). It lacks a known antigen. No base quality information exists; no much larger clone differs at one position. This sample stems from a study of CD8 T cells in ankylosing spondylitis (dated by TCRdb to the late 2010s). Broadly, across the study: To find TCR variants linked to disease, the study profiled T cell receptor beta repertoires in ankylosing spondylitis patients and healthy donors. Peripheral blood was sampled, and synovial fluid was also collected from ankylosing spondylitis patients. The whole study cohort included 108 healthy donors and under 30 ankylosing spondylitis patients. Paper-wide results and their limitations: Some motif variants were previously reported in synovial fluid and blood of reactive arthritis patients, suggesting common disease-initiation mechanisms. The disease-linked clones were reported to be significantly enriched in matched synovial fluid samples from ankylosing spondylitis patients. A TCR beta motif of eight highly homologous amino acid variants appeared characteristic of blood from ankylosing spondylitis patients. A CD8+ phenotype was shown by the disease-linked clones, which were found at relatively low frequencies in peripheral blood.

The CDR3 runs 17 residues from the cysteine to the phenylalanine. Only the CDR3 portion is preserved as DNA: 51 bases, with reading frame beginning at the first base. The V end loses 2 bases and the J end loses 7 bases, and a stretch of 25 bases separates them. For CDR1 and CDR2, the germline V gene (reference sequence) lists DFQATT and SNEGSKA. Sequencer: Illumina HiSeq 2500. Quantitative 5'-RACE with molecular barcodes was used to prepare TCR beta libraries. The published analysis was carried out like this. A new computational method based on a probabilistic model of VDJ rearrangement was used to identify disease-linked TCR variants. TCRdb passed the public sequencing reads through fastp at Q25 and MiXCR, retaining productive beta sequences. All rows with the same CDR3 protein become a single entry with the most common DNA and genes. These V and J calls derive from TCRdb rather than the authors' analysis. The sample table records 220,000 or so distinct CDR3 sequences; around 19% of these occur just once. The ten biggest clones cover more than 40% of the sample.

Sequencing was done on a sample of blood, either unsorted or a sorted T cell fraction (not recorded which). The sequence came from a male donor with ankylosing spondylitis. This chain is built from TRBV20-1 and TRBJ2-3, and perhaps TRBD2 as D gene, on 7 matching bases. In nucleotides, the sequence is TGCAGTGCTAGATCGGGACATACAGCGGGAACCATATATACGCAGTATTTT. It is translated as CSARSGHTAGTIYTQYF.